This entry lists 3 T cell receptor beta chains sequenced from one sample in a study of T cells in Graves' hyperthyroidism and ophthalmopathy. Amplification of TCR beta CDR3 regions was performed using RNA transcripts as template. TCR CDR3 regions were first amplified by RT-PCR with HTBI primers. TCRdb re-called the multiplex PCR reads with MiXCR, one entry per CDR3 protein. The table has 250,000 to 400,000 distinct CDR3 sequences, roughly 15% seen once. Input material: blood. The origin of the receptors is a woman aged 40 to 49 with Graves' ophthalmopathy.

This clonotype was counted many times. The chain couples TRBV7-9 to TRBJ1-2, with 7 bases that match TRBD1. Germline CDR1 is SEHNR and CDR2 is FQNEAQ (reference sequence). The V and J ends lost 6 bases and 2 bases, in that order; junction bases with no gene match: 9. The CDR3 has 15 residues. CDR3 amino acids: CASSLMDRRNYGYTF. CDR3 DNA sequence: TGTGCCAGCAGTCTGATGGACAGGCGGAACTATGGCTACACCTTC.

This clonotype was counted many times. Written as DNA, the CDR3 is TGTGCCAGCAGTTTATCATCCGGTAGCACAGATACGCAGTATTTT. Encoded protein: CASSLSSGSTDTQYF. V and J are TRBV12-3 or TRBV12-4 and TRBJ2-3; D is unclear. This CDR3 region has 15 residues. V was cut by 2 bases and J by 0 bases, with 9 bases left in between.

The table lists this clonotype with many counts. V gene TRBV15 combines with J gene TRBJ2-5; D is unresolved. The germline V and J ends were trimmed by 0 bases and 5 bases, with 13 bases remaining between them. There are 15 residues in the CDR3. CDR1 is LNHNV, CDR2 YYDKDF, per germline (reference sequence). CDR3 coding DNA: TGTGCCACCAGCAGAGAGGGCGCAGACACGGAGACCCAGTACTTC. Its protein is CATSREGADTETQYF. The entire variable domain, with the rest obtained from reference TRBV15 and TRBJ2-5, is as follows: DAMVIQNPRYQVTQFGKPVTLSCSQTLNHNVMYWYQQKSSQAPKLLFHYYDKDFNNEADTPDNFQSRRPNTSFCFLDIRSPGLGDTAMYLCATSREGADTETQYFGPGTRLLVL.